This entry concerns a single T cell receptor (beta chain). Its antigen is not known. One end of the junction fails to match germline, which may point to a read error. The PCR employed 60 Vbeta primers together with 13 Jbeta primers. Produced via immunoSEQ multiplex PCR; TCRdb's table is partial and in-frame only. The sample includes about 61,000 clones, approximately 72% of them seen just once. The sample comes from a study of cytomegalovirus exposure and HLA in healthy donors. Overall study results and limits: In an earlier analysis, in under 700 donors, most V segments appeared productive either ~87% or ~30% of the time. Later analysis demonstrated an association between a missense DCLRE1C variant and TCR beta V- and J-gene trimming.

Healthy individuals who donated bone marrow served as the donors. Input material: PBMCs. The TCR sequence derives from a man in his forties or fifties in good health and CMV-seropositive.

CDR3 sequence reads: CASSDTGTGTF. The DNA for the CDR3 is TGTGCCAGCAGTGATACCGGGACAGGAACTTTT. The chain carries TRBV6-6 and TRBJ1-4; 8 nucleotides line up with TRBD1. Germline V gene sequence: CDR1 MNHNY, CDR2 SVGAGI (reference sequence). This CDR3 is built from 11 residues.